Below are 32 T cell receptor beta chains sequenced from a single sample in a study of human T cells and chemical hapten exposure. TCRdb redid the calling of the RACE reads with MiXCR, one entry per CDR3 protein. The top ten hold under 3% of the sample, which has under 200,000 distinct CDR3 sequences, around 30% seen once. Time point indicated: pre-sensitization, week 0. The treatment: therapeutic diphenylcyclopropenone sensitization with weekly scalp DPC. The sample here was whole blood, taken in connection with sensitization to the hapten diphenylcyclopropenone (DPC). These receptors all stem from a woman younger than 45 with alopecia areata. Some clones in this sample may be carry-over from other donors' samples.

This sequence joins TRBV10-3 and TRBJ1-5; weak D call: TRBD1 (5 bases). The germline V gene encodes CDR1 ENHRY and CDR2 SYGVKD. The CDR3 runs 14 residues. Trimming cost V 2 bases and J 4 bases, with 9 bases left between them. The CDR3 sequence is CAISETGGNQPQHF. CDR3 in DNA: TGTGCCATCAGTGAGACAGGAGGGAATCAGCCCCAGCATTTT.

This clonotype was observed a handful of times. The DNA of the CDR3 is TGTGCCAGCAGATCCACAGATACCCAAGAGACCCAGTACTTC. Its protein is CASRSTDTQETQYF. The chain couples TRBV12-3 or TRBV12-4 to TRBJ2-5; the D is unclear. Trimming left V 6 bases short and J 1 base short, with 12 bases between. This CDR3 is built from 14 residues.

The chain joins TRBV28 to TRBJ2-2, with TRBD1 matching 7 bases. Per germline, CDR1 MDHEN and CDR2 SYDVKM. The J segment lost 6 bases and the V segment lost 5 bases, leaving 9 bases of the junction unmatched. The CDR3 length is 15 residues. CDR3 in amino acids: CASSETGYGAGELFF. In DNA form, the CDR3 reads TGTGCCAGCAGTGAGACAGGGTATGGCGCCGGGGAGCTGTTTTTT.

The rearrangement links TRBV7-2 to TRBJ2-3; TRBD2 matches at 10 bases. The CDR3 consists of 16 residues. Germline V gene lookup returns CDR1 SGHTA and CDR2 FQGNSA. V shed 4 bases, J shed 4 bases, and the junction held 8 bases outside the gene matches. The CDR3: CASSSAGTSVADTQYF. CDR3 bases: TGTGCCAGCAGCTCAGCCGGGACTAGCGTCGCAGATACGCAGTATTTT.

The chain joins TRBV10-2 to TRBJ2-5; D call uncertain. Germline values: CDR1 WSHSY, CDR2 SAAADI. The CDR3 is 12 residues long. Between the trimmed V and J ends, which lost 4 bases and 4 bases, there was a span of 7 bases. The CDR3 DNA sequence: TGCGCCAGCAGTGGGGCCGGAGAGACCCAGTACTTC. This sequence encodes CASSGAGETQYF.

The J gene is TRBJ2-7, the V gene TRBV5-5; 7 nucleotides line up with TRBD1. The J segment lost 7 bases and the V segment lost 0 bases, leaving 13 bases of the junction unmatched. This CDR3 is 16 amino acids long. The germline V gene has CDR1 SGHKS and CDR2 YYEKEE (reference sequence). The CDR3 here is CASSLAVEGARREQYF. For the CDR3, the DNA is TGTGCCAGCAGCTTGGCCGTAGAGGGGGCTCGTCGGGAGCAGTACTTC.

The genes are TRBV7-9 and TRBJ2-3; TRBD2 agrees at 8 bases. The V segment lost 6 bases and the J segment 5 bases; nucleotides outside the gene matches: 4. This CDR3 has 13 amino acids. The germline V gene has CDR1 SEHNR and CDR2 FQNEAQ (reference sequence). The CDR3, as DNA: TGTGCCAGCAGTCAGCTAGCGGGAGATACGCAGTATTTT. Translated, it gives CASSQLAGDTQYF.

In its sample, this clonotype was seen a few times. The chain couples TRBV10-3 to TRBJ2-3, with D uncertain. From germline, CDR1 is ENHRY and CDR2 SYGVKD. The CDR3 length is 15 residues. V lost 6 bases and J 2 bases, leaving 15 bases between the germline ends. The CDR3 sequence: CAIRPRQMYTDTQYF. CDR3 nucleotides: TGTGCCATCAGACCGAGACAAATGTACACAGATACGCAGTATTTT.

The chain combines TRBV28 with TRBJ2-1, with 13 bases aligning to TRBD2. The CDR3 is 15 residues long. V shed 6 bases and J 4 bases; nucleotides not matched to a gene: 3. Germline CDR1 and CDR2: MDHEN and SYDVKM. Here the CDR3 DNA reads TGTGCCAGCAGCTCGACTAGCGGGAGGTACAATGAGCAGTTCTTC. It specifies CASSSTSGRYNEQFF.

The chain is built from TRBV12-3 or TRBV12-4 and TRBJ1-2, with no clear D. The CDR3 runs 13 residues. Deletions cut 2 bases from V and 3 bases from J, with 7 bases between. The CDR3 sequence: CASSLTGYYGYTF. The CDR3 region has the DNA TGTGCCAGCAGTTTAACGGGATACTATGGCTACACCTTC.

This chain uses TRBV20-1 with TRBJ1-1; the D is unclear. The CDR3 totals 11 residues. Between the trimmed V and J ends, which lost 1 base and 2 bases, there was a span of 2 bases. Per germline, CDR1 DFQATT and CDR2 SNEGSKA (reference sequence). The CDR3 coding sequence is TGCAGTGCTAGAGGCAACACTGAAGCTTTCTTT. It is translated as CSARGNTEAFF.

V usage is TRBV27 and J usage is TRBJ2-3, with 12 bases that match TRBD2. V shed 2 bases and J 4 bases; nucleotides not matched to a gene: 4. CDR3 length equals 16 residues. In germline, CDR1 is MNHEY, CDR2 SMNVEV (reference sequence). The CDR3 protein is CASSLLAGGPSDTQYF. CDR3 bases: TGTGCCAGCAGTTTACTAGCGGGAGGGCCCTCAGATACGCAGTATTTT.

V usage is TRBV4-3 and J usage is TRBJ1-5, with a possible D match to TRBD1 (6 bases). This CDR3 has 16 residues. V was pared by 4 bases and J by 3 bases, with 16 bases between. Germline V gene lookup returns CDR1 LGHNA and CDR2 YSLEER. Here the CDR3 DNA reads TGCGCCAGCAGCCGAACAGGGCCTCCTAACAATCAGCCCCAGCATTTT. This codes for CASSRTGPPNNQPQHF.

CDR3 in amino acids: CAISPKGGRSYNEQFF. CDR3 nucleotide sequence: TGTGCCATCAGCCCGAAAGGGGGCCGCTCCTACAATGAGCAGTTCTTC. V usage is TRBV10-3 and J usage is TRBJ2-1, with 7 positions matching TRBD1. Germline V gene sequence: CDR1 ENHRY, CDR2 SYGVKD. The CDR3 is 16 amino acids. V shed 6 bases, J shed 0 bases, and the junction held 8 bases outside the gene matches.

In this sample, this clonotype is medium-sized. The chain carries TRBV9 and TRBJ2-1, with D possibly being TRBD1 (6 bases). The CDR3 extends over 13 amino acids. Germline CDR1 reads SGDLS; CDR2 reads YYNGEE. The ends were cut back, 4 bases at V and 7 bases at J, with 12 bases in the middle. CDR3 amino acids: CASSSRQVNEQFF. The CDR3 DNA sequence: TGTGCCAGCAGCTCTCGACAGGTTAATGAGCAGTTCTTC.

The V and J genes are TRBV20-1 and TRBJ2-2, with D tentatively TRBD2 (6 bases). Deletions cut 6 bases from V and 7 bases from J, with 15 bases between. Germline V gene sequence: CDR1 DFQATT, CDR2 SNEGSKA (reference sequence). The CDR3 runs to 13 residues. This CDR3 is CSAESSGYGELFF. CDR3 DNA sequence: TGCAGTGCCGAATCCAGCGGGTACGGGGAGCTGTTTTTT.

This clonotype was counted only a few times. The chain employs TRBV18 and TRBJ1-1; the D is unclear. Germline V lookup: CDR1 KGHSH, CDR2 LQKENI. The CDR3 sequence is 15 residues long. Trimming shortened V by 3 bases and J by 0 bases, and 11 bases separated the two germline ends. DNA of the CDR3: TGTGCCAGCTCACCGCCGGCAGGCATGAACACTGAAGCTTTCTTT. Its translation: CASSPPAGMNTEAFF.

This sequence joins TRBV18 and TRBJ1-4, with D possibly TRBD1 on 5 matching bases. The germline CDR1 and CDR2 sequences are KGHSH and LQKENI. The V end was cut by 2 bases, the J end by 4 bases, with 8 bases between. The CDR3 is 14 amino acids. CDR3 region: CASSPMTVNEKLFF. The CDR3 DNA is TGTGCCAGCTCACCAATGACAGTTAATGAAAAACTGTTTTTT.

The V gene is TRBV28, the J gene TRBJ1-6, with 8 bases aligning to TRBD1. The germline CDR1 and CDR2 sequences are MDHEN and SYDVKM. Trimming cost V 5 bases and J 3 bases; bases outside gene matches: 3. The length of the CDR3 is 15 residues. CDR3 protein: CASSRGTGYNSPLHF. In DNA, the CDR3 is TGTGCCAGCAGTCGGGGGACAGGCTATAATTCACCCCTCCACTTT.

The rearrangement links TRBV2 to TRBJ2-7; 8 bases map to TRBD1. The CDR3 has 14 amino acids. The germline CDR1 and CDR2 sequences are SNHLY and FYNNEI. After removal of 6 bases from V and 2 bases from J, the junction contained 6 bases not matched to a gene. Here the CDR3 DNA reads TGTGCCAGCAGAGTGACAGGGGCGACCTACGAGCAGTACTTC. This sequence encodes CASRVTGATYEQYF.

Only a few counts were recorded for this clonotype. V gene TRBV4-3 combines with J gene TRBJ2-4; D not certain. Per the germline V gene, CDR1 is LGHNA and CDR2 is YSLEER. The germline V and J ends were trimmed by 0 bases and 6 bases, with 12 bases remaining between them. The CDR3 runs to 15 residues. The CDR3 nucleotides are TGCGCCAGCAGCCAAGATCGAAGCCACTTAAACATTCAGTACTTC. Its protein is CASSQDRSHLNIQYF.

The genes are TRBV29-1 and TRBJ2-1, with D maybe TRBD1 (6 bases). This CDR3 comprises 12 residues. V shed 6 bases and J shed 5 bases, with 11 bases lying between them. The germline gives CDR1 SQVTM, CDR2 ANQGSEA. The CDR3 loop is CSVRRTDNEQFF. As DNA, the CDR3 is TGCAGCGTACGAAGGACAGACAATGAGCAGTTCTTC.

The V gene is TRBV12-5, the J gene TRBJ2-3, with D uncertain. Trimming cost V 8 bases and J 1 base, with 7 bases left between them. This CDR3 region has 12 residues. The germline V gene has CDR1 LGHNT and CDR2 FRNRAP. CDR3 protein: CASYLGTDTQYF. The CDR3 DNA follows: TGTGCTAGTTATTTGGGCACAGATACGCAGTATTTT.

V gene TRBV6-5 combines with J gene TRBJ1-4, with TRBD1 identical over 7 bases. This CDR3 is built from 14 residues. Germline V gene sequence: CDR1 MNHEY, CDR2 SVGAGI. J gave up 11 bases and V 0 bases, and 6 bases lay outside the gene matches. The CDR3 coding sequence is TGTGCCAGCAGTTACTCAGGGGGCCTGGGGAAACTGTTTTTT. The encoded protein is CASSYSGGLGKLFF.

This chain connects TRBV5-1 to TRBJ2-1; 7 bases are a match to TRBD1. Trimming took 4 bases from V and 10 from J; bases not matched to a gene: 11. The germline V gene has CDR1 SGHRS and CDR2 YFSETQ. The CDR3 is 14 amino acids. The CDR3 here is CASSRDSPAMEQFF. DNA for the CDR3: TGCGCCAGCAGCCGGGACAGCCCAGCAATGGAGCAGTTCTTC.

The genes are TRBV11-3 and TRBJ1-4; 8 nucleotides line up with TRBD1. The CDR3 sequence is 15 residues long. Trimming cost V 4 bases and J 6 bases; bases outside gene matches: 7. Germline V CDR1 and CDR2: SGHNT, YENEEA. The CDR3 sequence: CASSSGGQAHEKLFF. CDR3 bases: TGTGCCAGCAGCTCGGGGGGACAGGCGCATGAAAAACTGTTTTTT.

V and J are TRBV7-2 and TRBJ2-6; no clear D gene. This CDR3 has 15 residues. Germline V gene data show CDR1 as SGHTA and CDR2 as FQGNSA. V lost 5 bases to trimming and J lost 4 bases, with 12 bases between them. CDR3 coding DNA: TGTGCCAGCAGCACCCGGATGAACGGGGCCAACGTCCTGACTTTC. Its protein product is CASSTRMNGANVLTF. Variable domain in full (rest from reference TRBV7-2 and TRBJ2-6): GAGVSQSPSNKVTEKGKDVELRCDPISGHTALYWYRQSLGQGLEFLIYFQGNSAPDKSGLPSDRFSAERTGGSVSTLTIQRTQQEDSAVYLCASSTRMNGANVLTFGAGSRLTVL.

This clonotype occurred once. This chain uses TRBV7-9 with TRBJ2-1; 9 nucleotides line up with TRBD2. CDR1 and CDR2 (germline): SEHNR, FQNEAQ (reference sequence). J gave up 5 bases and V 5 bases, and 7 bases lay outside the gene matches. CDR3 size: 15 residues. CDR3 sequence (DNA): TGTGCCAGCAGCATTACTAGCGGGTCTAACAATGAGCAGTTCTTC. Protein product: CASSITSGSNNEQFF.

The chain recombines TRBV20-1 with TRBJ2-5; D uncertain. CDR3 size: 12 residues. The germline V and J ends were trimmed by 4 bases and 0 bases, with 6 bases remaining between them. The V gene's germline CDR1 is DFQATT and CDR2 SNEGSKA (reference sequence). The chain's CDR3 is CSAIVNQETQYF. CDR3 nucleotides: TGCAGTGCTATCGTCAACCAAGAGACCCAGTACTTC.

V usage is TRBV6-2 or TRBV6-3 and J usage is TRBJ2-7, with 10 positions matching TRBD1. Per the germline V gene, CDR1 is MNHEY and CDR2 is SVGEGT. The CDR3 consists of 15 residues. V was pared by 1 base and J by 2 bases, with 2 bases of the junction left unmatched. DNA of the CDR3: TGTGCCAGCAGTTACTGGACAGGGGGAACCTACGAGCAGTACTTC. Its protein is CASSYWTGGTYEQYF.

This CDR3 is CARTRDSSNYGYTF. The CDR3 nucleotides are TGTGCCAGAACCCGGGACAGCTCTAACTATGGCTACACCTTC. V gene TRBV2 combines with J gene TRBJ1-2; 7 bases are a match to TRBD1. The CDR3 has 14 amino acids. The germline V gene encodes CDR1 SNHLY and CDR2 FYNNEI. J was trimmed by 0 bases and V by 9 bases; bases with no gene match: 7.

Only a few counts were recorded for this clonotype. This chain joins TRBV29-1 and TRBJ2-7; TRBD2 agrees at 8 bases. V shed 4 bases, J shed 1 base, and the junction held 6 bases outside the gene matches. The CDR3 runs 14 residues. Germline V gene sequence: CDR1 SQVTM, CDR2 ANQGSEA. The CDR3 protein is CSVVPGTSSYEQYF. CDR3 DNA: TGCAGCGTTGTCCCCGGGACTAGTTCCTACGAGCAGTACTTC.